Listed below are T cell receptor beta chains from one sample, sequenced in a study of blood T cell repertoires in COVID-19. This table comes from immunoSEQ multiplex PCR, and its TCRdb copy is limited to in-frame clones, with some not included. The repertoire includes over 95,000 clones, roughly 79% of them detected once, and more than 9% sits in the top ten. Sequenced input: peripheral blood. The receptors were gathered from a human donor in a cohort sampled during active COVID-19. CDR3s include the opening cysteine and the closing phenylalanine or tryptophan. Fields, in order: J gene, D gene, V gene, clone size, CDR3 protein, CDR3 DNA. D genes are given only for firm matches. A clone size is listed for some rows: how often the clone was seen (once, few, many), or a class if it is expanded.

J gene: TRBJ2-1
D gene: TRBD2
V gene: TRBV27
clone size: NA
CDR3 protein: CASSFRTRTFYNEQFF
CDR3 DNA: TGTGCCAGCAGTTTTCGGACTAGAACTTTCTACAATGAGCAGTTCTTC

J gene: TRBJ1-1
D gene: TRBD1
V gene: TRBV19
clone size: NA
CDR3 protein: CASSSGTGATEAFF
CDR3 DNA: TGTGCCAGTAGTAGCGGGACAGGAGCCACTGAAGCTTTCTTT

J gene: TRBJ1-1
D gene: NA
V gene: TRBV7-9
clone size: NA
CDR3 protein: CASSQRLLEPNTEAFF
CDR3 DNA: TGTGCCAGCAGCCAACGACTCCTGGAGCCCAACACTGAAGCTTTCTTT

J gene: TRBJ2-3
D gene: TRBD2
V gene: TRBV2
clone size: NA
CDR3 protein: CASSVGSGGATDTQYF
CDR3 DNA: TGTGCCAGCAGTGTGGGTAGCGGGGGGGCGACAGATACGCAGTATTTT

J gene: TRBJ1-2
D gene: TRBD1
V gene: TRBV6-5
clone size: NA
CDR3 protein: CASQPDRGVYGYTF
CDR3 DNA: TGTGCCAGCCAGCCAGACAGGGGCGTGTATGGCTACACCTTC

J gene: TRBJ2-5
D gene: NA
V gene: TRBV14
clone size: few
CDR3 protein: CASSQLRETQYF
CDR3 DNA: TGTGCCAGCAGCCAGCTTCGGGAGACCCAGTACTTC

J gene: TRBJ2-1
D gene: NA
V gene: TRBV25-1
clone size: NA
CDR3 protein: CASSPGSGYNEQFF
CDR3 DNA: TGTGCCAGCAGTCCGGGGAGCGGGTACAATGAGCAGTTCTTC

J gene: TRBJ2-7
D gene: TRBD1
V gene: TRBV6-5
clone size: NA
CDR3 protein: CASSRDRPPSEQYF
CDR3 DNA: TGTGCCAGCAGTCGGGACAGGCCCCCGAGCGAGCAGTACTTC

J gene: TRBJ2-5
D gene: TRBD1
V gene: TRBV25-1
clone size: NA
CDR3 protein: CASGDSQETQYF
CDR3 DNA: TGTGCCAGCGGGGACAGCCAAGAGACCCAGTACTTC

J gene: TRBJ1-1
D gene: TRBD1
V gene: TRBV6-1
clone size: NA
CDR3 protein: CASSDAGQGNTEAFF
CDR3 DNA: TGTGCCAGCAGTGACGCGGGACAGGGGAACACTGAAGCTTTCTTT

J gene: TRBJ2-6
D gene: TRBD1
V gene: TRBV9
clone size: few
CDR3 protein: CASSVVGQGAGGANVLTF
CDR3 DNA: TGTGCCAGCAGCGTAGTCGGACAGGGGGCGGGGGGGGCCAACGTCCTGACTTTC

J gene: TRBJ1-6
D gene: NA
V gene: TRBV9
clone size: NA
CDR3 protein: CASSLGTLNNSPLHF
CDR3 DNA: TGTGCCAGCAGCCTAGGGACATTAAATAATTCACCCCTCCACTTT

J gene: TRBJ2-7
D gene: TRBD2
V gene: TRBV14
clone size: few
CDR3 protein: CASSSGGGVSSLYEQYF
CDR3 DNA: TGTGCCAGCAGCTCGGGGGGAGGAGTATCATCCCTCTACGAGCAGTACTTC

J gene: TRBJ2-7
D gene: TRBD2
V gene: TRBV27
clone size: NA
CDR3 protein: CASSDNGLAGGPLSYEQYF
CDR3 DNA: TGTGCCAGCAGTGACAACGGACTAGCGGGAGGGCCTCTCTCCTACGAGCAGTACTTC

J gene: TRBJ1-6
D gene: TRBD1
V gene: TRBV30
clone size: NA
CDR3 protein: CAWSLQGDSPLHF
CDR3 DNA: TGTGCCTGGAGTTTACAGGGGGACTCACCCCTCCACTTT

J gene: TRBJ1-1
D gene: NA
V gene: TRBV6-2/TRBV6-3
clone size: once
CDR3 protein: CASSSDRNTEAFF
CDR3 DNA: TGTGCCAGCAGTTCCGACAGGAACACTGAAGCTTTCTTT

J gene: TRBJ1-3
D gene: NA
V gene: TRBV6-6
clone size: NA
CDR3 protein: CASSYSSSGNTIYF
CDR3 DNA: TGTGCCAGCAGTTACTCGAGCTCTGGAAACACCATATATTTT

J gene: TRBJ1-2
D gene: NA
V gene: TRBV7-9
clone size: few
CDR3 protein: CASQRSNYGYTF
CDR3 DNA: TGTGCCAGCCAGCGTTCTAACTATGGCTACACCTTC

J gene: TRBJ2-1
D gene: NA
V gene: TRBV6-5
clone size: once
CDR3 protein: CASRSLGQYNEQFF
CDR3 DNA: TGTGCCAGCAGGTCCCTAGGACAGTACAATGAGCAGTTCTTC

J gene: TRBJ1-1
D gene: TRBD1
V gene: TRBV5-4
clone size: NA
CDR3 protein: CASSLQGTVGTEAFF
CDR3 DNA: TGTGCCAGCAGCTTGCAGGGGACAGTGGGCACTGAAGCTTTCTTT

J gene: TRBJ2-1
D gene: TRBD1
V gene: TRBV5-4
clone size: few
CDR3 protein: CASSAATGGSYNEQFF
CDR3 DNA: TGTGCCAGCAGCGCCGCGACAGGGGGATCCTACAATGAGCAGTTCTTC

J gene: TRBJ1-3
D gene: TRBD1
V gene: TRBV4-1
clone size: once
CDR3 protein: CASSRGTGGRLTGNTIYF
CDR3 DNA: TGCGCCAGCAGCCGAGGGACAGGGGGACGTCTGACTGGAAACACCATATATTTT

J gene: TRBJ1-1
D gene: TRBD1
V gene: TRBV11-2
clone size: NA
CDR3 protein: CASSFFGTGGTEAFF
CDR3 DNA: TGTGCCAGCAGCTTTTTCGGGACAGGGGGCACTGAAGCTTTCTTT

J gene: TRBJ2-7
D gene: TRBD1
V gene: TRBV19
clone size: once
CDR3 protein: CASSPDRAPYEQYF
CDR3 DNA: TGTGCCAGTAGTCCGGACAGGGCACCCTACGAGCAGTACTTC

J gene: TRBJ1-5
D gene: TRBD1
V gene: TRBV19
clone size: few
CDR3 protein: CASSTRDRGSNQPQHF
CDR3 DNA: TGTGCCAGTAGTACCCGGGACAGGGGAAGCAATCAGCCCCAGCATTTT

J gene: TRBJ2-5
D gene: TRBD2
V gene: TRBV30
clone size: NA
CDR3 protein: CAWSEGQGSGGETQYF
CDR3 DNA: TGTGCCTGGAGTGAGGGGCAAGGGAGCGGGGGAGAGACCCAGTACTTC

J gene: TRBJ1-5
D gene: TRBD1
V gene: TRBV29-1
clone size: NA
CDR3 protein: CSVITGAGSNQPQHF
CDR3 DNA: TGCAGCGTGATCACAGGGGCGGGTAGCAATCAGCCCCAGCATTTT

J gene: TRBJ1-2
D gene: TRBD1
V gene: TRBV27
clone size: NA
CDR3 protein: CASSPFSDRGGYTF
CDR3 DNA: TGTGCCAGCAGTCCATTCTCGGACAGGGGAGGCTACACCTTC

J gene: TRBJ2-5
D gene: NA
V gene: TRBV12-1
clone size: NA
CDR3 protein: CASSFVSLAGMKTQYF
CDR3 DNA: TGTGCCAGCAGCTTTGTCTCCCTAGCGGGGATGAAGACCCAGTACTTC

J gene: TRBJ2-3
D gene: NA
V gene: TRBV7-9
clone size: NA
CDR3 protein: CASSLAGGHTDTQYF
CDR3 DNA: TGTGCCAGCAGCTTAGCGGGGGGGCACACAGATACGCAGTATTTT

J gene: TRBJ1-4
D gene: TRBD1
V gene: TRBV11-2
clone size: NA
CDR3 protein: CASSSNRGRNEKLFF
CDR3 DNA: TGTGCCAGCAGCTCTAACAGGGGGCGGAATGAAAAACTGTTTTTT

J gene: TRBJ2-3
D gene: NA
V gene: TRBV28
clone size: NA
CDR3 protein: CASSGVNYEWGGDTQYF
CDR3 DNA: TGTGCCAGCAGCGGGGTAAATTACGAATGGGGAGGAGATACGCAGTATTTT

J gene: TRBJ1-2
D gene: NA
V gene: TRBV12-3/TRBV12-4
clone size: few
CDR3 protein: CASSLRGFYGYTF
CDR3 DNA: TGTGCCAGCAGTCTGCGGGGATTCTATGGCTACACCTTC

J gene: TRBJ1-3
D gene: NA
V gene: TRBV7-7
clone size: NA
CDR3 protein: CASSSNRGNTIYF
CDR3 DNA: TGTGCTAGCAGCTCCAACAGGGGAAACACCATATATTTT

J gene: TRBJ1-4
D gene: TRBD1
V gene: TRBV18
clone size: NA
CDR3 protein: CASSPYDRGLNEKLFF
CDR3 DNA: TGTGCCAGCTCACCGTATGACAGGGGACTTAATGAAAAACTGTTTTTT

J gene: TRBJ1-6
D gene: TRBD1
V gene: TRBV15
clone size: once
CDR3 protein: CATSWGQGARSPLHF
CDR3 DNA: TGTGCCACCAGCTGGGGACAGGGGGCCCGGTCACCCCTCCACTTT

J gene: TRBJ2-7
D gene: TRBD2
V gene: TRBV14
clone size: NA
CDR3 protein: CASNNTPIAGGPHYEQYF
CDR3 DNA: TGTGCCAGCAACAACACACCCATAGCGGGGGGCCCACACTACGAGCAGTACTTC

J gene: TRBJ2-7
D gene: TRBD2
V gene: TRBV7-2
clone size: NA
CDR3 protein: CASSPDGGEWAGQYF
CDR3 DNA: TGTGCCAGCAGCCCCGACGGGGGGGAATGGGCAGGGCAGTACTTC

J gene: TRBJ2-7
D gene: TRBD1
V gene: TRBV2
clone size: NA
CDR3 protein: CASRAGTGYSYEQYF
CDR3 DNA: TGTGCCAGCAGGGCCGGGACAGGGTACTCCTACGAGCAGTACTTC

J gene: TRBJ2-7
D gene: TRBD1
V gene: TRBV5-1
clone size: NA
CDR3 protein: CASSLAGTGLPGGSYEQYF
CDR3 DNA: TGCGCCAGCAGCTTGGCCGGGACAGGGCTTCCTGGGGGCTCCTACGAGCAGTACTTC

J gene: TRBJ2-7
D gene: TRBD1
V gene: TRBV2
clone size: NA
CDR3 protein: CASSRNDRAEQYF
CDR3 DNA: TGTGCCAGCAGTCGAAATGACAGGGCCGAGCAGTACTTC

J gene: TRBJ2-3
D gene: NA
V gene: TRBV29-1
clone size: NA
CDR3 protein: CSVVLPGRLTDTQYF
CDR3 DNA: TGCAGCGTTGTGCTACCGGGGAGACTCACAGATACGCAGTATTTT

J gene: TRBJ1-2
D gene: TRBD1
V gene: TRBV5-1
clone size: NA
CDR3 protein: CASSPQIQTGSGYTF
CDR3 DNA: TGCGCCAGCAGCCCCCAAATACAGACAGGGTCCGGCTACACCTTC

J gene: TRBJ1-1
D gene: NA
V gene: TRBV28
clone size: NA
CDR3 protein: CASTSLNTEAFF
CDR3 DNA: TGTGCCAGCACCTCCCTTAACACTGAAGCTTTCTTT

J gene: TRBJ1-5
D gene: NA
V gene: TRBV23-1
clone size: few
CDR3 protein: CASSKGAGDNQPQHF
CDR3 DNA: TGCGCCAGCAGCAAGGGTGCAGGGGACAATCAGCCCCAGCATTTT

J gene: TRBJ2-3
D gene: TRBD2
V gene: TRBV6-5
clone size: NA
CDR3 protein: CARPSGSGDTQYF
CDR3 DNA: TGTGCCAGGCCCAGCGGGAGTGGAGATACGCAGTATTTT

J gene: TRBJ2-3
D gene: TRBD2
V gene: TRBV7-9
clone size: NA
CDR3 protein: CASSSQPGGGGTDTQYF
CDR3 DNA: TGTGCCAGCAGCTCACAACCGGGGGGGGGCGGTACAGATACGCAGTATTTT

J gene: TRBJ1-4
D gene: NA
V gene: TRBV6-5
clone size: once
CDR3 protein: CASTTSRGSEKLFF
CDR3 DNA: TGTGCCAGCACCACTTCACGGGGGAGTGAAAAACTGTTTTTT

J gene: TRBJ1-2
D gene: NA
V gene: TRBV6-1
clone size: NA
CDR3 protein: CASSEFGAYYGYTF
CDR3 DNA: TGTGCCAGCAGTGAATTTGGGGCCTACTATGGCTACACCTTC

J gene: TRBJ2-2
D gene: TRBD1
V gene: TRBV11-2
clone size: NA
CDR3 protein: CASSLFTGGTGELFF
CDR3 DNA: TGTGCCAGCAGCTTATTCACAGGGGGGACCGGGGAGCTGTTTTTT

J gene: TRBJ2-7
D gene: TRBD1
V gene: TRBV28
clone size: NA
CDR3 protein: CASSYETGPAYF
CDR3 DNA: TGTGCCAGCAGTTATGAGACAGGGCCAGCGTACTTC

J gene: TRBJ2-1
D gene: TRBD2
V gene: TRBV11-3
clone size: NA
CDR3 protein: CASSFTSGGSAYNEQFF
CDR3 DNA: TGTGCCAGCAGCTTCACTAGCGGGGGGTCCGCGTACAATGAGCAGTTCTTC